This T cell receptor (beta chain) was found in a study of blood T cell repertoires in COVID-19. Study-level background: The study drew acute and convalescent COVID-19 samples from the United States, Italy and Spain. T cells, B-cell-depleted T cells, or PBMCs provided the cDNA or gDNA that served as material.

Original handling: Estimation of nucleated cell counts relied on the amplification of reference gene primers. Using immunoSEQ multiplex PCR, the repertoire was profiled, and TCRdb retains in-frame clones only, with some absent. V and J calls and clone size are those listed in that table; D and trimming were worked out from the DNA. The table has 140,000 or so clones, 80% to 90% seen once; the top ten hold 8.5% to 9.5%. This receptor was taken from a woman aged 45-60 years with active or convalescent COVID-19. The sequenced sample was peripheral blood.

CDR3 loop: CASVHQGLYNTEAFF. CDR3 in DNA: TGTGCCAGCGTTCACCAGGGACTTTACAACACTGAAGCTTTCTTT. The chain uses TRBV19 and TRBJ1-1; possible D gene TRBD1, 5 bases. This CDR3 has 15 residues. Germline-derived CDR1 and CDR2 are LNHDA and SQIVND (reference sequence). The V and J ends lost 9 bases and 2 bases respectively, with 19 bases between them.